The sequence of this T cell receptor beta chain was determined in a study of CD8 T cells in ankylosing spondylitis. Study-wide findings and caveats: Ankylosing spondylitis blood seemed to carry a telltale TCR beta motif made of several highly homologous variants. Reportedly, disease-linked clones are significantly enriched in ankylosing spondylitis patients' matched synovial fluid.

This CDR3 is built from 15 residues. Germline-derived CDR1 and CDR2 are SGHRS and YFSETQ. Trimming shortened V by 0 bases and J by 2 bases, and 9 bases separated the two germline ends. Quantitative 5'-RACE with molecular barcodes was used to make the TCR beta libraries. MiXCR was run by TCRdb on the 5' RACE reads, yielding one entry per CDR3 protein. The table has about 240,000 distinct CDR3 sequences, about 10% seen once. This clonotype was detected many times. The antigen remains unidentified. The clonotype comes from a male donor with ankylosing spondylitis or in good health (not recorded which). This chain links TRBV5-1 with TRBJ1-5, with TRBD1 as a possible D gene (5 bases). The sequencing input was blood, either unsorted or a sorted T cell fraction (not recorded which). The CDR3 DNA reads TGCGCCAGCAGCTTGGGTCAGGGAGGCAATCAGCCCCAGCATTTT. The encoded protein is CASSLGQGGNQPQHF.